This T cell receptor beta chain was obtained from a study of CD8 T cells in Susac syndrome. About the study: Susac syndrome patients were untreated, on corticosteroids with some adding intravenous immunoglobulin, or on intravenous immunoglobulin only.

The CDR3 length is 12 residues. Germline lookup yields CDR1 SGHVS and CDR2 FQNEAQ. The V end was cut by 8 bases, the J end by 1 base, with 9 bases between. TCR beta sequencing covered blood CD8+ and CD4+ T cells. An amount of RNA that ranged from about 0.45 to 1 ug was reverse transcribed with random hexamers. A single record per CDR3 protein comes from TCRdb applying MiXCR to the immunoSEQ multiplex PCR reads. This table has 84,000 or so distinct CDR3 sequences, 95% appearing once. The source is a human donor with Susac syndrome. The gene calls are TRBV7-8 and TRBJ2-7, with no clear D. The sequenced material came from CD8+ T cells from PBMCs. The CDR3 reads CASWAESYEQYF. As DNA, the CDR3 is TGTGCCAGCTGGGCAGAATCCTACGAGCAGTACTTC.